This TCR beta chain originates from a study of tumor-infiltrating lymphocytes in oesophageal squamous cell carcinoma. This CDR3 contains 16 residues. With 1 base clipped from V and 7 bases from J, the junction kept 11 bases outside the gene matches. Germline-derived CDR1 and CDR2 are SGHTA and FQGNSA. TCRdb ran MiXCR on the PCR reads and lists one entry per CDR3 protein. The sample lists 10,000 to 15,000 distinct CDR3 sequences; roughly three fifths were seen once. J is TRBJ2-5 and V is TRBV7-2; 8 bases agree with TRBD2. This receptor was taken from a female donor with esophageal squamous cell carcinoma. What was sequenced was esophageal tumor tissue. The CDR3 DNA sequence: TGTGCCAGCAGCTTAGTTCGGGGGGGCCGGGCGAGGACCCAGTACTTC. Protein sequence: CASSLVRGGRARTQYF.